This paragraph covers one T cell receptor (beta chain) sequence. Measured with immunoSEQ multiplex PCR; TCRdb has only the in-frame clones, and not every one. The table includes about 310,000 clones, roughly 84% detected once. The V gene lost 5 bases and the J gene lost 0 bases, with 17 bases spanning the gap. CDR1 is LNHDA and CDR2 is SQIVND in the germline V gene (reference sequence). The CDR3 is 17 amino acids. This entry comes from a study of blood T cell repertoires in COVID-19. This clonotype originated in a man aged 50-60 years with active or convalescent COVID-19. Material for sequencing was peripheral blood. This sequence joins TRBV19 and TRBJ1-5; no clear D gene. The CDR3 loop is CASSPGMRVYSNQPQHF. CDR3 DNA: TGTGCCAGTAGTCCGGGGATGCGAGTCTATAGCAATCAGCCCCAGCATTTT.